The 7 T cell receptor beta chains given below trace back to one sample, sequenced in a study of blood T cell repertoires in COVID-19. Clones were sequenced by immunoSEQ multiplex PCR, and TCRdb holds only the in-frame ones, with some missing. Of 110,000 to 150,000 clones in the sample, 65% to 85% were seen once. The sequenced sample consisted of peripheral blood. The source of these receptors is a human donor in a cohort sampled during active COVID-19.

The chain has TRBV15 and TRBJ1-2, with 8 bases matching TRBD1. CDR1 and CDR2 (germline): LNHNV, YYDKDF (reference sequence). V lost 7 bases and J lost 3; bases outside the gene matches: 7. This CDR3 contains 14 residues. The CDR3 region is CATNKDRGYYGYTF. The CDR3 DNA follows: TGTGCCACCAACAAAGACAGGGGATACTATGGCTACACCTTC.

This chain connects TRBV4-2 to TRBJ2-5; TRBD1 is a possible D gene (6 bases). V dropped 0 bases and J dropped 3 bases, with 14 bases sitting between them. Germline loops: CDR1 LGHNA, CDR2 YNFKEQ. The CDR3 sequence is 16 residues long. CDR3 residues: CASSQDLTRGEETQYF. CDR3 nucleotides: TGTGCCAGCAGCCAAGATCTAACCAGGGGCGAAGAGACCCAGTACTTC.

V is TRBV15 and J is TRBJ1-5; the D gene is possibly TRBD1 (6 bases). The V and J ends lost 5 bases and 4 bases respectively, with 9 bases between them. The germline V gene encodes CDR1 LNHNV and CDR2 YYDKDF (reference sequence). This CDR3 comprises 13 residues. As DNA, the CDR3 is TGTGCCACCAGCCAGGGGTGGAATCAGCCCCAGCATTTT. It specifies CATSQGWNQPQHF.

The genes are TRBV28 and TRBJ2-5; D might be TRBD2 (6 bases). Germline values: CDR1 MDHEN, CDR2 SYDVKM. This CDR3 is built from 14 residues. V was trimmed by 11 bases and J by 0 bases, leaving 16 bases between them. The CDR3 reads CASRDSGNQETQYF. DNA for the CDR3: TGTGCCTCCCGGGATAGCGGTAACCAAGAGACCCAGTACTTC.

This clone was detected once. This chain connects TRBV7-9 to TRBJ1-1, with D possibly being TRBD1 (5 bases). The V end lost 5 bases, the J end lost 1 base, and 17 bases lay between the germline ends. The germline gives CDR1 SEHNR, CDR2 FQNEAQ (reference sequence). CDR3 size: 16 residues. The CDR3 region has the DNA TGTGCCAGCAGCCTCGGTCCCAGGGCCAGGAACACTGAAGCTTTCTTT. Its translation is CASSLGPRARNTEAFF.

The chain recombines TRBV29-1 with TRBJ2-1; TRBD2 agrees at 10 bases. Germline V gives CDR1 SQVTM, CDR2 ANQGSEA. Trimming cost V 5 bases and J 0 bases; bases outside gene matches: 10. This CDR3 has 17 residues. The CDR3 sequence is CSVRISGGPSSYNEQFF. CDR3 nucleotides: TGCAGCGTTAGGATTAGCGGGGGGCCGAGCTCCTACAATGAGCAGTTCTTC.

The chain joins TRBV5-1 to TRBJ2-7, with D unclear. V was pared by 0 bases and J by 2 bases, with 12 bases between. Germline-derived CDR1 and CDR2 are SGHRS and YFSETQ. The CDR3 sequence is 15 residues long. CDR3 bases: TGCGCCAGCAGCTTGGTGCGAGGTTTAGCCTACGAGCAGTACTTC. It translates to CASSLVRGLAYEQYF.